A selection of T cell receptor beta chains follows, all from one sample in a study of T-cell reconstitution after alpha-beta-depleted transplantation in children. MiXCR was run by TCRdb on the PCR reads, yielding one entry per CDR3 protein. Of 200,000 to 250,000 distinct CDR3 sequences listed, approximately 11% are singletons. Sequences were derived from PBMCs, sampled before TCRalphabeta/CD19-depleted stem cell transplant. The receptors were sampled from a child under two years old with acute myeloid leukemia, due to receive a stem cell transplant. Both conserved end residues are part of each CDR3. Part of the rows lack a size; the others show once, few, many or a class for expanded clones.

J: TRBJ1-2; size: many; V: TRBV4-1; CDR3: CASSQGYAPSGYTF
J: TRBJ2-5; size: NA; V: TRBV30; CDR3: CAWSERLGRAEETQYF
J: TRBJ2-1; size: many; V: TRBV14; CDR3: CASSQDWDHEQFF
J: TRBJ1-5; size: many; V: TRBV28; CDR3: CASTGGGEGNQPQHF
J: TRBJ2-4; size: many; V: TRBV20-1; CDR3: CSATYGVLAKNIQYF
J: TRBJ2-7; size: many; V: TRBV10-2; CDR3: CASTAGIYEQYF
J: TRBJ1-4; size: many; V: TRBV5-4; CDR3: CASSPTGTREKLFF
J: TRBJ2-1; size: many; V: TRBV6-2/TRBV6-3; CDR3: CASSYGSAYNEQFF
J: TRBJ2-7; size: few; V: TRBV10-3; CDR3: CAISSGQTYEQYF
J: TRBJ2-1; size: many; V: TRBV20-1; CDR3: CSASEGGRPFLYNEQFF
J: TRBJ2-5; size: many; V: TRBV5-1; CDR3: CASSLVGGLETQYF
J: TRBJ2-7; size: many; V: TRBV2; CDR3: CAREGDTPYEQYF
J: TRBJ1-3; size: many; V: TRBV29-1; CDR3: CSAQTRSGNTIYF
J: TRBJ1-2; size: many; V: TRBV5-1; CDR3: CASSLGHETNYGYTF
J: TRBJ2-2; size: few; V: TRBV28; CDR3: CASSGGGDTGELFF
J: TRBJ1-3; size: many; V: TRBV5-6; CDR3: CASSLSPGIPIYF
J: TRBJ1-2; size: many; V: TRBV2; CDR3: CASSEEWAGGSDGYTF
J: TRBJ1-1; size: many; V: TRBV5-1; CDR3: CASSPRPGDTEAFF
J: TRBJ2-3; size: NA; V: TRBV20-1; CDR3: CSATDRHRTDTQYF
J: TRBJ2-5; size: many; V: TRBV7-2; CDR3: CASSPRGQETQYF
J: TRBJ2-7; size: many; V: TRBV20-1; CDR3: CSARDLTLDTRDLKIYEQYF
J: TRBJ2-1; size: many; V: TRBV20-1; CDR3: CSVDQGREQFF
J: TRBJ1-5; size: few; V: TRBV18; CDR3: CASSPRSGTGPQPQHF
J: TRBJ2-2; size: many; V: TRBV29-1; CDR3: CSVEGREGTGELFF
J: TRBJ2-5; size: many; V: TRBV21-1; CDR3: CASSASFTSGKEETQYF
J: TRBJ2-2; size: many; V: TRBV29-1; CDR3: CSVSDRGGTGELFF
J: TRBJ1-3; size: many; V: TRBV20-1; CDR3: CSARYLQGSGNTIYF
J: TRBJ1-5; size: many; V: TRBV12-3/TRBV12-4; CDR3: CASSLAGARQPQHF
J: TRBJ1-1; size: many; V: TRBV5-1; CDR3: CASSLGTGTEAFF
J: TRBJ2-3; size: many; V: TRBV27; CDR3: CASSYGLAGALTDTQYF
J: TRBJ1-4; size: NA; V: TRBV28; CDR3: CASSISGTGGGKLFF
J: TRBJ1-4; size: NA; V: TRBV2; CDR3: CASRAGRGIFEKLFF
J: TRBJ2-7; size: NA; V: TRBV10-3; CDR3: CATRLDRDRVDEQYF
J: TRBJ2-3; size: few; V: TRBV5-4; CDR3: CASSPALASGLTDTQYF
J: TRBJ1-5; size: many; V: TRBV27; CDR3: CASSLGGATQPQHF
J: TRBJ2-1; size: NA; V: TRBV20-1; CDR3: CSVRPWSSHEQFF
J: TRBJ1-1; size: many; V: TRBV20-1; CDR3: CSAPDRASVAAFF
J: TRBJ2-3; size: many; V: TRBV7-2; CDR3: CASSLSLREEDTQYF
J: TRBJ1-6; size: many; V: TRBV12-3/TRBV12-4; CDR3: CASSLQGRLSPLHF
J: TRBJ1-5; size: many; V: TRBV29-1; CDR3: CSVGGWGNEQPQHF
J: TRBJ2-7; size: many; V: TRBV5-1; CDR3: CASSPDSYEQYF
J: TRBJ2-5; size: many; V: TRBV6-5; CDR3: CASSYSGSSAQETQYF
J: TRBJ2-7; size: NA; V: TRBV20-1; CDR3: CSAHGTGDYEQYF
J: TRBJ1-5; size: many; V: TRBV12-3/TRBV12-4; CDR3: CASSRTGDSNQPQHF
J: TRBJ1-4; size: NA; V: TRBV19; CDR3: CASTKGQAGGEKLFF
J: TRBJ1-5; size: many; V: TRBV12-3/TRBV12-4; CDR3: CASRREGLSNQPQHF
J: TRBJ1-4; size: NA; V: TRBV20-1; CDR3: CSARDDREAVGKLFF
J: TRBJ1-1; size: many; V: TRBV5-1; CDR3: CASSPRTGGSTEAFF
J: TRBJ2-6; size: many; V: TRBV7-2; CDR3: CASSRDRGSGANVLTF
J: TRBJ2-7; size: many; V: TRBV5-1; CDR3: CASSLVSDSHHEQYF
J: TRBJ2-5; size: few; V: TRBV20-1; CDR3: CSASAGDRQQETQYF
J: TRBJ2-3; size: many; V: TRBV30; CDR3: CAWNLEGQGADTQYF
J: TRBJ2-6; size: few; V: TRBV11-2; CDR3: CASSLTPRSGANVLTF
J: TRBJ1-1; size: many; V: TRBV27; CDR3: CASSSQGYTEAFF
J: TRBJ1-2; size: many; V: TRBV6-1; CDR3: CASRDRGGFNYGYTF
J: TRBJ1-1; size: many; V: TRBV3-1; CDR3: CASSQDEYSEAFF
J: TRBJ1-1; size: many; V: TRBV25-1; CDR3: CASSKTANTEAFF
J: TRBJ1-1; size: many; V: TRBV20-1; CDR3: CSARARGLLNTEAFF
J: TRBJ1-2; size: many; V: TRBV28; CDR3: CASRPTGGYGYTF
J: TRBJ2-3; size: many; V: TRBV10-2; CDR3: CASSDKYGGGTDTQYF